The T cell receptor beta chain under discussion was sequenced for a study of T-cell memory formation after mild COVID-19. About the research overall: Clusters were largely donor specific.

One entry per CDR3 protein results from TCRdb running MiXCR on the 5' RACE reads. The table lists a few hundred thousand distinct CDR3 sequences, about a sixth of them singletons. Study results and limitations: Cross-reactive memory appears to have joined, as suggested by some responding clones showing up in pre-infection memory. Contracting CD8+ clones were enriched in EMRA, CD4+ mainly in CM and EM.

This clonotype was found many times. The antigen is not known. This CDR3 contains 14 residues. The germline V and J ends were trimmed by 2 bases and 4 bases, with 12 bases remaining between them. The germline CDR1 and CDR2 sequences are LGHDT and YNNKEL (reference sequence). This TCR derives from a man between 18 and 35 years old who had mild COVID-19 (a few samples of this study predate the infection). Cell type and time point are not known. The chain carries TRBV3-1 and TRBJ2-7; D possibly matches TRBD1 or TRBD2 (5 bases each). Sample: PBMCs or a T cell subset sorted from them (not recorded which). CDR3 in DNA: TGTGCCAGCAGCCAAACCGGGGCGGTATACGAGCAGTACTTC. It encodes CASSQTGAVYEQYF.